This TCR beta chain was observed in a study of T cells in Graves' hyperthyroidism and ophthalmopathy (dated by TCRdb to about 2019). Describing the broader study: Peripheral blood was sampled at the time of initial diagnosis, prior to any treatment. After blood sampling, hyperthyroidism patients were treated with methimazole at a starting dose of 30 mg daily, and ophthalmopathy patients were treated with high-dose intravenous methylprednisolone. Thyroid tissue and blood T-cell repertoires from more than 5 Graves' hyperthyroidism patients were also compared in the study. TCR V-J signatures able to tell the groups apart were searched for in a discovery cohort of approximately 95 patients, of whom more than 40 had Graves' ophthalmopathy and about 60 had stable Graves' hyperthyroidism. The paper reports TCR Vbeta CDR3 sequencing of approximately 140 peripheral blood samples: around 45 ophthalmopathy, under 85 hyperthyroidism and 17 progressor patients. For training and testing, the 100 or so patients in the discovery cohort were randomly divided in a 7:3 ratio. Whether ophthalmopathy could be predicted prospectively was tested in an independent validation cohort made up of fewer than 20 hyperthyroidism patients plus 17 patients who later progressed to ophthalmopathy. Overall study results and their limits: Ophthalmopathy was separated from stable hyperthyroidism by a 13 V-J signature model, with just over 85% sensitivity and 81% to 82% specificity obtained in cross-validation and 80%/75% obtained in testing. Blood samples also contained most of the expanded thyroid clonotypes (frequency above 0.001), which suggests that blood repertoires may reflect thyroid immune responses. No statistical method was used to fix the sample size in advance, and group allocation was not hidden from the investigators. During validation, the model predicted progression to ophthalmopathy a median of about 6.5 months ahead of onset, with almost 71% sensitivity and more than 72% specificity.

Stable Graves' hyperthyroidism was defined as no progression to ophthalmopathy during 18 months of follow-up. Hyperthyroidism patients were aged 18 to 65 years and newly diagnosed, with disease duration of less than 2 months. Patients with uncontrolled infections, other autoimmune diseases, pregnancy or lactation were excluded. Clinical symptoms, serum thyroxine and TRAb, thyroid ultrasound, and orbital computed tomography formed the basis for the diagnoses. PBMCs were separated from roughly 9.6 ml of fresh peripheral blood using Ficoll-Paque density gradient centrifugation. Total RNA was extracted with Trizol reagent, and quality was checked on an Agilent 2100 Bioanalyzer. As concerns this clonotype: No antigen is known for it. A much larger clone is a single base away; this may be a read error.

The TCR beta CDR3 regions were amplified from RNA transcripts. The first round of RT-PCR for the TCR CDR3 was performed with the HTBI primer set and the Qiagen OneStep RT-PCR kit. The libraries were constructed in a second round of multiplex PCR and then size-selected and purified. The libraries were sequenced on an Illumina HiSeq2000 using paired-end 100 bp reads. The published analysis was carried out like this. SOAPnuke was used to process the raw data, with reads discarded if the reads contained adapters or uncalled bases, had a mean Phred below 15, or lacked an exact constant-primer or identifier match. High-quality paired reads were merged using COPE v1.2.5, and each unique nucleotide sequence was defined as a clonotype. Clonotypes were aligned to IMGT TRBV, TRBD and TRBJ reference segments using MiTCR v1.1. Analysis was restricted to V-J combinations with a frequency above 0.0001, which covered approximately 99% of repertoires. A TCS score was defined as the ratio between F50 (clonal expansion) and ExV (chaos), using BLOSUM62-based TCRdist between CDR3 peptides within each V-J. Welch's t-statistics and random forest reduced around 550 V-J features to roughly 13, which were used in a naive Bayes classifier (R e1071). Thyroid-blood repertoire similarity was quantified with the Morisita-Horn index. The public reads were quality trimmed at Q25 with fastp and then assembled into clones with MiXCR by TCRdb, keeping productive beta chains. Every entry covers one CDR3 protein and lists the most common genes and DNA from its rows. TCRdb's processing, not the authors' own work, is the source of the V and J calls. The sample table lists about 840,000 distinct CDR3 sequences, over 35% of them with a count of one. The ten largest clones add up to 8% to 9% of the sample.

The clonotype originates from a man aged 18-30 years with Graves' hyperthyroidism. Sequenced input: blood.

The base sequence is TGTGCCAGCAGCTTAGGACTTCCTGGGACCAACGTCCTGACTTTC. It translates to CASSLGLPGTNVLTF. The chain is assembled from TRBV11-1 and TRBJ2-6, with no reliable assignment of the D segment. According to the germline V gene (reference sequence), CDR1 reads SGHAT and CDR2 reads FQDESV. The CDR3 spans 15 residues, from the cysteine through the phenylalanine. Only the CDR3 region is kept as DNA, spanning 45 bases read in frame from base 1.